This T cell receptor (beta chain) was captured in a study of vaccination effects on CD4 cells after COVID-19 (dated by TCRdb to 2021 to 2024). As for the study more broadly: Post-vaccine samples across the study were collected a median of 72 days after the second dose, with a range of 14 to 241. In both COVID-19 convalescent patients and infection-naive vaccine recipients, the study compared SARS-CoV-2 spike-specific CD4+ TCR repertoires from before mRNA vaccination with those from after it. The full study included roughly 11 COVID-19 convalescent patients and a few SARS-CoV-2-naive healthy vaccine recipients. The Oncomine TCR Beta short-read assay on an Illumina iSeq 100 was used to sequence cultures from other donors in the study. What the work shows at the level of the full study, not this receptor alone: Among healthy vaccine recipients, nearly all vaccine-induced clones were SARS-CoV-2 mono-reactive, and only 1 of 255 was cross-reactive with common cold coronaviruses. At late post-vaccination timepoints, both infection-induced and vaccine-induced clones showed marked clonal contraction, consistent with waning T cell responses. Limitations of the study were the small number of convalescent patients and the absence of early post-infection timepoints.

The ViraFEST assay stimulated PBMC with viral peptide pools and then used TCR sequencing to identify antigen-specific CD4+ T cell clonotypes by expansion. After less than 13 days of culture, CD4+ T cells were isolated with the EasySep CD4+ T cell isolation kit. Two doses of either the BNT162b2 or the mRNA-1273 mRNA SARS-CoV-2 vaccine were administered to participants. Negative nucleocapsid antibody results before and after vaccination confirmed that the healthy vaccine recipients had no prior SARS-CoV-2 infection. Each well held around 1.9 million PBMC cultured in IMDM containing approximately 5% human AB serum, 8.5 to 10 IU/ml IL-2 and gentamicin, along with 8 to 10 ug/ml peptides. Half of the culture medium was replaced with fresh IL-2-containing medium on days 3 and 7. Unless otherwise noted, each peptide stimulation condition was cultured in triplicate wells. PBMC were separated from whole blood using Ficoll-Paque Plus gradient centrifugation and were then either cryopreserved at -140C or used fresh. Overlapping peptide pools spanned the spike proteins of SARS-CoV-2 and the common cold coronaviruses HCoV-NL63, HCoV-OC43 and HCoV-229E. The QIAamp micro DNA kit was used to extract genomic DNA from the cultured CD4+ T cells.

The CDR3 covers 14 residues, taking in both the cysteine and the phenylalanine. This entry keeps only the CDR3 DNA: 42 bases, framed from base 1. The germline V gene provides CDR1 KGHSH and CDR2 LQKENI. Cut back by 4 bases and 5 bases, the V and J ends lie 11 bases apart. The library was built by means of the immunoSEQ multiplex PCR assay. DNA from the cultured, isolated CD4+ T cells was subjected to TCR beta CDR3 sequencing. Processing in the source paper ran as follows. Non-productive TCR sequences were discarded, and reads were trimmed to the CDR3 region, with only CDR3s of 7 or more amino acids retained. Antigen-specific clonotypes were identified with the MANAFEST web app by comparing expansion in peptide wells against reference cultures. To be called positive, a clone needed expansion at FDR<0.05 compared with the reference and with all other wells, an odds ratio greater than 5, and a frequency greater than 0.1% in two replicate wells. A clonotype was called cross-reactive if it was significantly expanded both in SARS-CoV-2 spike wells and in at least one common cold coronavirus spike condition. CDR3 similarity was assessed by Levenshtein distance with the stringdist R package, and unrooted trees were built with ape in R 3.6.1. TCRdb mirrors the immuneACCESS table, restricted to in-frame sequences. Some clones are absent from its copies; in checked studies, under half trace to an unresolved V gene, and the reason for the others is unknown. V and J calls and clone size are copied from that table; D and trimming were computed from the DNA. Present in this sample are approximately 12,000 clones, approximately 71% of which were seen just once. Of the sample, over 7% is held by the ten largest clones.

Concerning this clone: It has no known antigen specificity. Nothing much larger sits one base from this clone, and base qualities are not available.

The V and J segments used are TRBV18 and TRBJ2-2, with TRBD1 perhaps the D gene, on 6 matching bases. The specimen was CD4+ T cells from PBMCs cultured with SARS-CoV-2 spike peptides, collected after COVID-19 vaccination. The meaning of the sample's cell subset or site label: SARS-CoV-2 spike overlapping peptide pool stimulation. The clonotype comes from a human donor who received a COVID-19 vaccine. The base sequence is TGTGCCAGCTCACAAGCACAGGGTACCGGGGAGCTGTTTTTT. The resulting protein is CASSQAQGTGELFF.